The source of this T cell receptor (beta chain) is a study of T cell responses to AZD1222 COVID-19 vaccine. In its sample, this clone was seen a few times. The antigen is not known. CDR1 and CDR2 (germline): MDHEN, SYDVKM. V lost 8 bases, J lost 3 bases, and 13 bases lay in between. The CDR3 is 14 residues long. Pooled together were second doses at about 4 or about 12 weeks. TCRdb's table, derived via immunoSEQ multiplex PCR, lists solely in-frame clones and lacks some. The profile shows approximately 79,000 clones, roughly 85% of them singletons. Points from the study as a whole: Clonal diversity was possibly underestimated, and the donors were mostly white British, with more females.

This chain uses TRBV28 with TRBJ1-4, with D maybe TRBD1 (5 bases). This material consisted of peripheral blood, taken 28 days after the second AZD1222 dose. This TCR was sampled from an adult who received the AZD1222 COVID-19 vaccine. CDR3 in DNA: TGTGCCAGCGGAATCGGGGGACCTAATGAAAAACTGTTTTTT. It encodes CASGIGGPNEKLFF.